The 26 T cell receptor beta chains below were found in one sample sequenced in a study of blood T cell dynamics during melanoma immunotherapy. Time point: week 3, after first cycle of checkpoint inhibitor. Sequencing used immunoSEQ multiplex PCR; TCRdb keeps in-frame clones, though not all of them. Of some 5,900 clones in the sample, around 82% were seen once. This specimen consisted of blood, obtained from a patient treated with checkpoint blockade. The receptors come from a human donor with melanoma.

This rearrangement joins TRBV13 to TRBJ1-1, with a tentative D call TRBD1 (6 bases). The CDR3 runs 14 residues. Looked up from germline, CDR1 is PRHDT and CDR2 is FYEKMQ (reference sequence). Between the trimmed V and J ends, which lost 6 bases and 1 base, there was a span of 12 bases. CDR3 sequence: CASRSQGQNTEAFF. In nucleotides, the CDR3 is TGTGCCAGCAGGTCCCAGGGACAGAACACTGAAGCTTTCTTT. Using reference TRBV13 and TRBJ1-1 for the parts outside the CDR3, the full variable domain is AAGVIQSPRHLIKEKRETATLKCYPIPRHDTVYWYQQGPGQDPQFLISFYEKMQSDKGSIPDRFSAQQFSDYHSELNMSSLELGDSALYFCASRSQGQNTEAFFGQGTRLTVV.

The chain carries TRBV6-5 and TRBJ1-4; maybe TRBD1 (5 bases). Trimming removed 7 bases at V and 6 bases at J, with 15 bases between. Germline lookup yields CDR1 MNHEY and CDR2 SVGAGI. This CDR3 is 14 amino acids long. The CDR3 spells CASKPDSLYEKLFF. CDR3 DNA: TGTGCCAGCAAACCCGACAGTTTGTATGAAAAACTGTTTTTT.

This chain connects TRBV5-6 to TRBJ2-7; D gene ambiguous. The CDR3 runs to 14 residues. Trimming removed 2 bases from V and 2 bases from J, with 11 bases in between. Germline V gene data show CDR1 as SGHDT and CDR2 as YYEEEE. The CDR3 loop is CASSFRSRAYEQYF. The CDR3 coding sequence is TGTGCCAGCAGCTTTCGCAGCAGAGCCTACGAGCAGTACTTC.

This chain uses TRBV7-2 with TRBJ2-7, with a weak D call TRBD2 (7 bases). CDR1 and CDR2 (germline): SGHTA, FQGNSA. Trimming left V 5 bases short and J 2 bases short, with 19 bases between. CDR3 size: 16 residues. The CDR3, as DNA: TGTGCCAGCAGCCCTAGAGGCGGGGGCCTTACCTACGAGCAGTACTTC. Its translation: CASSPRGGGLTYEQYF.

This clone was seen more than once but under ten times. The chain links TRBV5-6 to TRBJ1-4; 10 bases map to TRBD1. Looked up from germline, CDR1 is SGHDT and CDR2 is YYEEEE. This CDR3 is 19 amino acids long. Unmatched junction bases numbered 14, after V lost 4 bases and J lost 2 bases. The CDR3 region is CASSLRDRGYDSTNEKLFF. The CDR3 DNA reads TGTGCCAGCAGCCTCCGGGACAGGGGTTATGATTCGACTAATGAAAAACTGTTTTTT.

This chain connects TRBV19 to TRBJ1-1, with 7 positions matching TRBD1. Trimming took 2 bases from V and 12 from J; bases not matched to a gene: 9. The CDR3 covers 13 residues. Germline V gene sequence: CDR1 LNHDA, CDR2 SQIVND (reference sequence). CDR3 nucleotide sequence: TGTGCCAGTAGTATAAACAGGGGCGCTGGGTCTTTCTTT. Translating gives CASSINRGAGSFF.

This clone appeared a single time. This chain links TRBV5-6 with TRBJ1-1; TRBD1 is a possible D gene (5 bases). Trimming shortened V by 3 bases and J by 5 bases, and 14 bases separated the two germline ends. The germline gives CDR1 SGHDT, CDR2 YYEEEE. CDR3 length: 14 residues. The CDR3 loop reads CASSWPQGQTEAFF. DNA of the CDR3: TGTGCCAGCAGCTGGCCCCAGGGTCAGACTGAAGCTTTCTTT.

J is TRBJ1-5 and V is TRBV29-1; D unresolved. The germline V gene encodes CDR1 SQVTM and CDR2 ANQGSEA. V was cut by 4 bases and J by 1 base, with 14 bases left in between. The CDR3 has 15 amino acids. The CDR3 DNA reads TGCAGCGTTGTGCAAGGCTACGGGAGCAATCAGCCCCAGCATTTT. This encodes CSVVQGYGSNQPQHF. Drawing the rest from reference TRBV29-1 and TRBJ1-5, the complete variable domain is SAVISQKPSRDICQRGTSLTIQCQVDSQVTMMFWYRQQPGQSLTLIATANQGSEATYESGFVIDKFPISRPNLTFSTLTVSNMSPEDSSIYLCSVVQGYGSNQPQHFGDGTRLSIL.

The table lists this clone with a few counts. The genes are TRBV4-1 and TRBJ2-7; D is unresolved. The CDR3 consists of 16 residues. Trimming took off 0 bases at V and 6 bases at J, with 18 bases between the two ends. Germline V gene lookup returns CDR1 MGHRA and CDR2 YSYEKL. The CDR3 DNA sequence: TGCGCCAGCAGCCAAGAGGTGCCACCCCTATTGGGCGAGCAGTACTTC. Its protein is CASSQEVPPLLGEQYF.

This chain joins TRBV29-1 and TRBJ2-7; 10 bases are a match to TRBD1. The V gene's germline CDR1 is SQVTM and CDR2 ANQGSEA. V lost 6 bases and J lost 5; bases outside the gene matches: 10. CDR3 length: 14 amino acids. Here the CDR3 reads CSVGSPGTGDEQYF. The CDR3 nucleotides are TGCAGCGTCGGGAGTCCCGGGACAGGGGACGAGCAGTACTTC.

This clone was seen only once. The rearrangement uses TRBV5-6 and TRBJ1-2; D might be TRBD1 (5 bases). Trimming left V 0 bases short and J 6 bases short, with 15 bases between. Germline-derived CDR1 and CDR2 are SGHDT and YYEEEE. CDR3 size: 15 residues. CDR3: CASSLGVAGIDGYTF. The CDR3 DNA sequence: TGTGCCAGCAGCTTGGGGGTGGCAGGGATCGATGGCTACACCTTC.

V is TRBV18 and J is TRBJ2-7; 11 bases map to TRBD1. Germline V gene data show CDR1 as KGHSH and CDR2 as LQKENI. J was trimmed by 1 base and V by 4 bases; bases with no gene match: 3. CDR3 length equals 15 residues. The CDR3 region has the DNA TGTGCCAGCTCACGGGACAGGGGGATGTCCTACGAGCAGTACTTC. Amino acid sequence: CASSRDRGMSYEQYF.

This chain joins TRBV9 and TRBJ2-1; a possible D gene is TRBD2 (5 bases). The CDR3 is 14 amino acids. V lost 4 bases, J lost 12 bases, and 20 bases lay in between. Germline V lookup: CDR1 SGDLS, CDR2 YYNGEE. The CDR3 region is CASSLTGPREGQFF. CDR3 bases: TGTGCCAGCAGCCTGACCGGCCCCCGCGAGGGGCAGTTCTTC. Using reference TRBV9 and TRBJ2-1 for the parts outside the CDR3, the full variable domain is DSGVTQTPKHLITATGQRVTLRCSPRSGDLSVYWYQQSLDQGLQFLIQYYNGEERAKGNILERFSAQQFPDLHSELNLSSLELGDSALYFCASSLTGPREGQFFGPGTRLTVL.

The CDR3 DNA sequence: TGTGCCAGTAGAAAAAGCCCCAACCGCAATCAGCCCCAGCATTTT. This translates into CASRKSPNRNQPQHF. This rearrangement joins TRBV19 to TRBJ1-5; D remains unclear. Between the trimmed V and J ends, which lost 6 bases and 2 bases, there was a span of 14 bases. The CDR3 spans 15 residues. Germline values: CDR1 LNHDA, CDR2 SQIVND (reference sequence). Full variable domain (rest looked up from reference TRBV19 and TRBJ1-5): DGGITQSPKYLFRKEGQNVTLSCEQNLNHDAMYWYRQDPGQGLRLIYYSQIVNDFQKGDIAEGYSVSREKKESFPLTVTSAQKNPTAFYLCASRKSPNRNQPQHFGDGTRLSIL.

This clone was seen only once. The rearrangement joins TRBV19 to TRBJ1-2; a possible D gene is TRBD1 (6 bases). Trimming pared 6 bases from V and 4 bases from J, leaving 12 bases between. The CDR3 totals 13 residues. CDR1 and CDR2 (germline): LNHDA, SQIVND (reference sequence). In nucleotides, the CDR3 is TGTGCCAGTAGATCGACAGGACTCTATGGCTACACCTTC. Translation gives CASRSTGLYGYTF.

The genes are TRBV6-6 and TRBJ1-1, with D possibly TRBD1 on 5 matching bases. The CDR3 consists of 15 residues. With 2 bases removed from V and 1 base from J, the gap between germline ends came to 11 bases. CDR1 and CDR2 (germline): MNHNY, SVGAGI (reference sequence). CDR3 amino acids: CASSYNGAGNTEAFF. CDR3 bases: TGTGCCAGCAGTTACAATGGGGCAGGGAACACTGAAGCTTTCTTT.

This clone was recorded a few times. V gene TRBV9 combines with J gene TRBJ2-1; maybe TRBD1 (6 bases). CDR1 is SGDLS, CDR2 YYNGEE, per germline. This CDR3 has 15 amino acids. The V end lost 6 bases, the J end lost 0 bases, and 13 bases lay between the germline ends. The CDR3: CASTKQGSSYNEQFF. The CDR3 coding sequence is TGTGCCAGCACCAAGCAGGGGAGCTCCTACAATGAGCAGTTCTTC.

In this sample, this clone turned up once. The CDR3 nucleotides read TGTGCCAGCCGCCTGGGCGCTGGGGCCAACGTCCTGACTTTC. Protein product: CASRLGAGANVLTF. The chain joins TRBV28 to TRBJ2-6, with no clear D. V lost 8 bases to trimming and J lost 2 bases, with 10 bases between them. The CDR3 spans 14 residues. Per germline, CDR1 MDHEN and CDR2 SYDVKM.

This chain connects TRBV6-6 to TRBJ1-1, with D possibly TRBD1 on 5 matching bases. The length of the CDR3 is 9 residues. V shed 7 bases and J shed 11 bases, with 8 bases lying between them. Germline-derived CDR1 and CDR2 are MNHNY and SVGAGI (reference sequence). CDR3 loop: CASTGTAFF. For the CDR3, the DNA is TGTGCCAGCACAGGGACGGCTTTCTTT.

The chain couples TRBV6-1 to TRBJ1-5; unclear D gene. V was clipped by 1 base and J by 7 bases, with 11 bases between them. This CDR3 spans 14 amino acids. Germline values: CDR1 MNHNS, CDR2 SASEGT. For the CDR3, the DNA is TGTGCCAGCAGTGAAGTAGGAAGGGCCCAGCCCCAGCATTTT. Translated: CASSEVGRAQPQHF.

V gene TRBV5-1 combines with J gene TRBJ1-2, with D possibly being TRBD1 (5 bases). This CDR3 contains 16 residues. Germline CDR1 and CDR2: SGHRS and YFSETQ. The germline V and J ends were trimmed by 0 bases and 9 bases, with 21 bases remaining between them. The CDR3 DNA is TGCGCCAGCAGCTTGGTAGGTCAGGGTGAATCCCAGAGCTACACCTTC. Translating it yields CASSLVGQGESQSYTF.

This chain links TRBV7-9 with TRBJ1-1; 8 positions agree with TRBD1. Germline CDR1 and CDR2: SEHNR and FQNEAQ (reference sequence). J gave up 8 bases and V 4 bases, and 12 bases lay outside the gene matches. This CDR3 spans 15 amino acids. The CDR3 DNA is TGTGCCAGCAGCTCGCGGGACAGGCGGTTGATAGAAGCTTTCTTT. Translated, it gives CASSSRDRRLIEAFF. Variable domain in full (rest from reference TRBV7-9 and TRBJ1-1): DTGVSQNPRHKITKRGQNVTFRCDPISEHNRLYWYRQTLGQGPEFLTYFQNEAQLEKSRLLSDRFSAERPKGSFSTLEIQRTEQGDSAMYLCASSSRDRRLIEAFFGQGTRLTVV.

V is TRBV28 and J is TRBJ1-5, with D uncertain. Deletions cut 10 bases from V and 2 bases from J, with 9 bases between. This CDR3 is built from 12 residues. In germline, CDR1 is MDHEN, CDR2 SYDVKM. The CDR3 protein is CATSWGNQPQHF. The CDR3 DNA reads as TGTGCCACCTCGTGGGGCAATCAGCCCCAGCATTTT.

The chain's CDR3 is CAISELTEGVAFF. The CDR3 DNA sequence: TGTGCCATCAGTGAGTTAACGGAGGGGGTAGCTTTCTTT. The rearrangement uses TRBV10-3 and TRBJ1-1; D perhaps matches TRBD1 (6 bases). The CDR3 is 13 amino acids. Germline CDR1 and CDR2: ENHRY and SYGVKD. V lost 1 base and J lost 10, with 13 bases in between.

The genes are TRBV9 and TRBJ1-4, with TRBD1 as a possible D gene (6 bases). The germline gives CDR1 SGDLS, CDR2 YYNGEE. The CDR3 is 15 residues long. The V gene lost 0 bases and the J gene lost 3 bases, with 9 bases spanning the gap. The CDR3 loop reads CASSVGGGANEKLFF. The CDR3 bases are TGTGCCAGCAGCGTAGGAGGGGGTGCTAATGAAAAACTGTTTTTT.

The V and J genes are TRBV27 and TRBJ1-5; weak D call: TRBD1 (5 bases). V was cut by 2 bases and J by 5 bases, with 13 bases left in between. This CDR3 region has 15 residues. Germline CDR1 reads MNHEY; CDR2 reads SMNVEV (reference sequence). CDR3 nucleotides: TGTGCCAGCAGTTTAGGGGCGCGAGGTCATCAGCCCCAGCATTTT. Protein sequence: CASSLGARGHQPQHF.